This TCR beta chain was identified in a study of blood T cell repertoires in COVID-19. Turning to the study itself: Samples of COVID-19 (acute and convalescent) were obtained from the United States, Italy and Spain. T cells, B-cell-depleted T cells, or PBMCs supplied cDNA or gDNA.

The germline V gene encodes CDR1 MNHEY and CDR2 SVGAGI. This CDR3 spans 16 amino acids. V trimming: 4 bases; J trimming: 6 bases; junction bases outside the gene matches: 10. As originally analysed: Reference gene primers were amplified, and this amplification served to estimate nucleated cell counts. Here immunoSEQ multiplex PCR was the method, and the copy in TCRdb shows in-frame clones only, minus some. That table supplies the V and J calls and clone size; D and trimming were determined from the DNA. Of more than 10,000 clones in the sample, 65% to 80% are singletons; the top ten hold roughly 41%.

The sequenced material came from peripheral blood. This receptor was taken from an elderly woman with acute or convalescent COVID-19. The chain joins TRBV6-5 to TRBJ1-5; 9 nucleotides line up with TRBD1. Here the CDR3 reads CASSSSRTGVGQPQHF. Written as DNA, the CDR3 is TGTGCCAGCAGTTCCTCCAGGACAGGGGTGGGTCAGCCCCAGCATTTT.